This T cell receptor beta chain was identified in a study of cytotoxic CD8 clonotypes in ibrutinib-treated CLL. Produced via immunoSEQ multiplex PCR; TCRdb's table is partial and in-frame only. This sample has 50,000 or so clones, with 83% found just once. Libraries of TCR beta were made from 1.5 to 2.5 micrograms of genomic DNA that came from cryopreserved PBMCs. Here the sequenced sample was PBMCs, taken after 24 months of ibrutinib treatment. This TCR came from a human donor with chronic lymphocytic leukemia.

The CDR3: CASSLVGRLSYNEQFF. The CDR3 coding sequence is TGTGCCAGCAGCTTAGTGGGACGACTGTCCTACAATGAGCAGTTCTTC. V gene TRBV7-2 combines with J gene TRBJ2-1; either TRBD1 or TRBD2 may supply D (5 bases each). CDR3 size: 16 residues. Trimming stripped 1 base from V and 1 base from J, with 11 bases between. The germline CDR1 and CDR2 sequences are SGHTA and FQGNSA.